This T cell receptor beta chain was captured in a study of T cells in Graves' hyperthyroidism and ophthalmopathy. Notes on the study in general: Most thyroid clonotypes expanded above 0.001 were also detected in blood.

Germline trimming cut 3 bases from V and 0 bases from J; bases unmatched to any gene: 2. The germline CDR1 and CDR2 sequences are MDHEN and SYDVKM. This CDR3 has 14 residues. This clonotype was observed many times. What it binds is unknown. RNA transcripts were the template for amplifying TCR beta CDR3 regions. First-round RT-PCR of the TCR CDR3 relied on the HTBI primer set. In TCRdb, the multiplex PCR reads were re-called with MiXCR into one record per CDR3 protein. The sample lists some 360,000 distinct CDR3 sequences; around 18% were seen once. Based on clinical symptoms, serum thyroxine and TRAb, thyroid ultrasound and orbital computed tomography, diagnoses were reached. A roughly 9.1 ml volume of fresh peripheral blood provided the PBMCs.

This clonotype was sampled from a woman aged 40-49 years with Graves' ophthalmopathy. V and J are TRBV28 and TRBJ2-7, with 7 positions matching TRBD2. Input material: blood. The CDR3 loop reads CASSLTGGSYEQYF. The DNA of the CDR3 is TGTGCCAGCAGTTTGACGGGAGGCTCCTACGAGCAGTACTTC. Using reference TRBV28 and TRBJ2-7 for the parts outside the CDR3, the full variable domain is DVKVTQSSRYLVKRTGEKVFLECVQDMDHENMFWYRQDPGLGLRLIYFSYDVKMKEKGDIPEGYSVSREKKERFSLILESASTNQTSMYLCASSLTGGSYEQYFGPGTRLTVT.